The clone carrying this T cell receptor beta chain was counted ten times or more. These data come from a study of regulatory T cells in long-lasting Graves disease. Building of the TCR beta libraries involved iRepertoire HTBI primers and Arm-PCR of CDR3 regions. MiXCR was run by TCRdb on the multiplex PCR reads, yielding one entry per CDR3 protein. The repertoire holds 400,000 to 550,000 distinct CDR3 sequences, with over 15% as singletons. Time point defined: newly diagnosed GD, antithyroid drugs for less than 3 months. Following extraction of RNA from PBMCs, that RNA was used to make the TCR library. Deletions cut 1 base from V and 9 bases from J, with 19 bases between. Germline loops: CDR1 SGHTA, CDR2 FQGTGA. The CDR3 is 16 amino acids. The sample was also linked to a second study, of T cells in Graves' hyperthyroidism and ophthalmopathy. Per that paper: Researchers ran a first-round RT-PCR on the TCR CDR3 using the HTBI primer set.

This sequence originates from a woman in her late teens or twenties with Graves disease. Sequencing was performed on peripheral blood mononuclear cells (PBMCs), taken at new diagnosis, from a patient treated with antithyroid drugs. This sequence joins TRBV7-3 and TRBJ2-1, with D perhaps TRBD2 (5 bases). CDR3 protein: CASSLNGGSAVSEQFF. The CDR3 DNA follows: TGTGCCAGCAGCTTAAATGGTGGGAGCGCGGTCTCTGAGCAGTTCTTC.